The clone carrying this TCR beta chain was observed a single time. The antigen is undetermined. Germline loops: CDR1 SGHVS, CDR2 FQNEAQ. V trimming: 5 bases; J trimming: 5 bases; junction bases outside the gene matches: 13. The CDR3 runs 19 residues. The repertoire was sequenced with immunoSEQ multiplex PCR; TCRdb's copy has only in-frame clones and lacks some. Among fewer than 250,000 clones listed, over 80% were seen once. The data belong to a study of T cell responses to AZD1222 COVID-19 vaccine. Study-level results: Unmutated variant regions are reportedly targeted by nearly half of spike-specific TCRs. Following two doses of AZD1222, Spike-specific TCR breadth and depth rose.

The sequences come from peripheral blood, collected on day 0 of AZD1222 vaccination. The TCR sequence derives from an adult in good health. The V and J genes are TRBV7-8 and TRBJ1-6; 12 bases agree with TRBD1. The chain's CDR3 is CASSTPGQGAILNNSPLHF. DNA for the CDR3: TGTGCCAGCAGCACACCGGGACAGGGGGCTATTCTGAATAATTCACCCCTCCACTTT. The full variable domain, with the rest looked up from reference TRBV7-8 and TRBJ1-6, is GAGVSQSPRYKVAKRGQDVALRCDPISGHVSLFWYQQALGQGPEFLTYFQNEAQLDKSGLPSDRFFAERPEGSVSTLKIQRTQQEDSAVYLCASSTPGQGAILNNSPLHFGNGTRLTVT.